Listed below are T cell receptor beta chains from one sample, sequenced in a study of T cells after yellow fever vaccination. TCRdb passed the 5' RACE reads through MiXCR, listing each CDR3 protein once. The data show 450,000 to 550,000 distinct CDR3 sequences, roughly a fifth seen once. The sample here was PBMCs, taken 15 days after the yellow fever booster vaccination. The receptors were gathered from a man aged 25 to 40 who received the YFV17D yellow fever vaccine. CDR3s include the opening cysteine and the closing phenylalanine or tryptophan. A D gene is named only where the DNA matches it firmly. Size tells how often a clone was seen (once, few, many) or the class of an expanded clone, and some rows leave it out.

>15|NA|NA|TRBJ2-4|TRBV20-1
CSARSSQVAKNIQYF
TGCAGTGCTAGATCGTCACAGGTAGCCAAAAACATTCAGTACTTC
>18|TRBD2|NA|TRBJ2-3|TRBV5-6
CASRPGLAGGRKVNTQYF
TGTGCCAGCAGGCCAGGACTAGCGGGAGGGAGAAAGGTGAATACGCAGTATTTT
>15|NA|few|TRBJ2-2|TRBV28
CASSLISGNTGELFF
TGTGCCAGCAGTTTGATTAGCGGGAACACCGGGGAGCTGTTTTTT
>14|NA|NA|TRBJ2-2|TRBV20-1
CSALGTPRTGELFF
TGCAGTGCCCTGGGGACTCCCAGGACCGGGGAGCTGTTTTTT
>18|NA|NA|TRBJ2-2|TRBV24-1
CATSDFTVGTGNTGELFF
TGTGCCACCAGTGATTTTACTGTTGGGACGGGGAACACCGGGGAGCTGTTTTTT
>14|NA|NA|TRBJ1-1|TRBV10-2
CASSETGMNTEAFF
TGCGCCAGCAGTGAGACGGGAATGAACACTGAAGCTTTCTTT
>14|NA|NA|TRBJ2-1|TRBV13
CASSSPASPNEQFF
TGTGCCAGCAGCTCACCCGCTAGCCCGAATGAGCAGTTCTTC
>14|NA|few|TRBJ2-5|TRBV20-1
CSARRGALQETQYF
TGCAGTGCTAGACGAGGGGCCCTCCAAGAGACCCAGTACTTC
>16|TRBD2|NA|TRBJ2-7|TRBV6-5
CASSYLSGGSFYEQYF
TGTGCCAGCAGTTACCTAAGCGGCGGGAGTTTCTACGAGCAGTACTTC
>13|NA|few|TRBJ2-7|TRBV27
CASRQGRIFEQYF
TGTGCCAGCCGGCAGGGACGTATCTTCGAGCAGTACTTC
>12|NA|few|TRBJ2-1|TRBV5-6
CASSLVRPEQFF
TGTGCCAGCAGCTTGGTGCGTCCAGAGCAGTTCTTC
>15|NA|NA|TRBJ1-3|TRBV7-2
CASSSYSLSGNTIYF
TGTGCCAGCAGCTCCTACAGCCTCTCTGGAAACACCATATATTTT
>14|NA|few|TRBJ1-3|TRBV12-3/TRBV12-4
CASSRFISGNTIYF
TGTGCCAGCAGTCGTTTTATCTCTGGAAACACCATATATTTT
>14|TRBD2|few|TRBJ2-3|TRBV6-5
CASSYARGGDTQYF
TGTGCCAGCAGTTACGCCCGCGGGGGGGATACGCAGTATTTT
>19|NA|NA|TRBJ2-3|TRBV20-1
CSARDSLFPSPGAGDTQYF
TGCAGTGCTAGAGATTCTTTATTTCCTTCCCCTGGGGCAGGGGATACGCAGTATTTT
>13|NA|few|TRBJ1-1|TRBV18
CASSRDGSTEAFF
TGTGCCAGCTCACGGGACGGGAGCACTGAAGCTTTCTTT
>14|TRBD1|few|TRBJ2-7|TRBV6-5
CASSYRGTGVEQYF
TGTGCCAGCAGTTACCGCGGGACAGGGGTCGAGCAGTACTTC
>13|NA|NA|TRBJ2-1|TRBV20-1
CSAYGSSYNEQFF
TGCAGTGCTTACGGCAGCTCCTACAATGAGCAGTTCTTC
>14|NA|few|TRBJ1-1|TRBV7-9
CASSLVLGGTEAFF
TGTGCCAGCAGCTTAGTTTTAGGGGGCACTGAAGCTTTCTTT
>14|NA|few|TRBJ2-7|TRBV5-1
CASSYREALAEQYF
TGCGCCAGCAGCTACCGGGAAGCTTTAGCAGAGCAGTACTTC
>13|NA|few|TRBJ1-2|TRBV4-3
CASSQETGDGYTF
TGCGCCAGCAGCCAAGAAACGGGGGATGGCTACACCTTC
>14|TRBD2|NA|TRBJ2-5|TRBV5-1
CASSFVSGSETQYF
TGCGCCAGCAGCTTTGTTAGCGGGAGTGAGACCCAGTACTTC
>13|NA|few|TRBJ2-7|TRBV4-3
CASSQLQNYEQYF
TGCGCCAGCAGCCAGCTACAGAACTACGAGCAGTACTTC